These 27 T cell receptor beta chains came from one sample sequenced in a study of blood T cell repertoires in COVID-19. Method: immunoSEQ multiplex PCR; TCRdb's copy keeps in-frame clones and lacks some. This sample has 250,000 to 350,000 clones; more than 80% occur once, and the top ten carry about 3%. What was sequenced was peripheral blood. The receptors derive from a woman aged 25-40 years with active or convalescent COVID-19.

The V call is TRBV28, the J call TRBJ1-2; 11 nucleotides align to TRBD1. Germline V CDR1 and CDR2: MDHEN, SYDVKM. The CDR3 has 17 amino acids. The ends lost 4 bases at V and 4 bases at J; junction bases unmatched: 11. The CDR3 region is CASSSGTGGLAIYGYTF. The DNA for the CDR3 is TGTGCCAGCAGTTCCGGGACAGGGGGACTCGCCATCTATGGCTACACCTTC.

V gene TRBV3-1 (or the pseudogene TRBV3-2) combines with J gene TRBJ1-2; D is uncertain. The CDR3 totals 16 residues. Trimming removed 7 bases from V and 5 bases from J, with 23 bases in between. Germline assignment: CDR1 LGHDT and CDR2 YNNKEL (reference sequence). The DNA for the CDR3 is TGTGCCAGCACCGACCCTGGAGGCTATGAACCATATGGCTACACCTTC. Its protein product is CASTDPGGYEPYGYTF.

This chain connects TRBV24-1 to TRBJ1-5; perhaps TRBD1 as D (5 bases). Germline lookup yields CDR1 KGHDR and CDR2 SFDVKD. V lost 5 bases and J lost 6, with 28 bases in between. The CDR3 runs 19 residues. CDR3 nucleotide sequence: TGTGCCACCAGTGTCCTAGTGGAGGGTTTAGCGGGGGTGGGTCAGCCCCAGCATTTT. Its translation is CATSVLVEGLAGVGQPQHF.

The CDR3, as DNA: TGTGCCAGCAGTTACTCGAATTACGCCAGGGTCGTTGGAAACACCATATATTTT. This codes for CASSYSNYARVVGNTIYF. The chain has TRBV6-2 or TRBV6-3 and TRBJ1-3, with D possibly matching TRBD1 (5 bases). Trimming pared 0 bases from V and 3 bases from J, leaving 18 bases between. Germline CDR1 is MNHEY and CDR2 is SVGEGT. This CDR3 spans 18 amino acids.

The V gene is TRBV20-1, the J gene TRBJ2-7; 8 nucleotides agree with TRBD2. The CDR3 runs 11 residues. CDR1 DFQATT and CDR2 SNEGSKA come from the germline V gene (reference sequence). Here the CDR3 reads CRTGGGQQQYF. Written as DNA, the CDR3 is TGCAGGACGGGAGGGGGTCAACAGCAGTACTTC.

Points on this clone: Other DNA sequences within the sample encode an identical CDR3. V and J are TRBV5-1 and TRBJ1-1; 8 bases agree with TRBD1. CDR1 is SGHRS and CDR2 is YFSETQ in the germline V gene. This CDR3 is built from 14 residues. V lost 1 base to trimming and J lost 5 bases; unmatched junction nucleotides: 4. The CDR3 coding sequence is TGCGCCAGCAGCTTGACAGGGGGGGATACTGAAGCTTTCTTT. Protein sequence: CASSLTGGDTEAFF.

The chain recombines TRBV7-2 with TRBJ2-3; tentatively, D is TRBD1 (5 bases). The V end lost 8 bases, the J end lost 2 bases, and 14 bases lay between the germline ends. CDR3 length equals 14 residues. From germline, CDR1 is SGHTA and CDR2 FQGNSA. The CDR3 region is CASSNRRPTDTQYF. The CDR3 coding sequence is TGTGCCAGCTCAAACAGGCGCCCCACAGATACGCAGTATTTT.

As regards this clone: Other DNA sequences within the sample encode an identical CDR3. The rearrangement links TRBV28 to TRBJ1-2, with TRBD1 matching 11 bases. The CDR3 is 13 residues long. Germline V gene sequence: CDR1 MDHEN, CDR2 SYDVKM. Losses at the gene ends were 4 bases for V and 8 bases for J; bases not matched to a gene: 3. CDR3 region: CASSSGQGGGYTF. The CDR3 nucleotides read TGTGCCAGCAGTTCGGGACAGGGGGGAGGCTACACCTTC.

The chain carries TRBV9 and TRBJ1-5, with D uncertain. V lost 0 bases, J lost 3 bases, and 7 bases lay in between. The CDR3 totals 14 residues. Germline V CDR1 and CDR2: SGDLS, YYNGEE. In DNA, the CDR3 is TGTGCCAGCAGCGTAGGCCAGTCCAATCAGCCCCAGCATTTT. Protein: CASSVGQSNQPQHF.

This rearrangement joins TRBV5-1 to TRBJ1-1; D remains ambiguous. With 1 base removed from V and 4 bases from J, the gap between germline ends came to 11 bases. The germline CDR1 and CDR2 sequences are SGHRS and YFSETQ. The CDR3 spans 14 residues. In DNA form, the CDR3 reads TGCGCCAGCAGCTTGACCCCGGAGGTCACTGAAGCTTTCTTT. Protein sequence: CASSLTPEVTEAFF.

This chain connects TRBV30 to TRBJ1-4; TRBD1 matches at 8 bases. The V and J ends lost 0 bases and 5 bases, in that order; junction bases with no gene match: 5. CDR1 and CDR2 (germline): GTSNPN, SVGIG (reference sequence). The CDR3 runs to 15 residues. CDR3 DNA: TGTGCCTGGAGTGTTAGGACAGGGTACAATGAAAAACTGTTTTTT. Translating it yields CAWSVRTGYNEKLFF.

The chain combines TRBV9 with TRBJ1-6; D remains unclear. Trimming stripped 0 bases from V and 5 bases from J, with 6 bases between. The germline gives CDR1 SGDLS, CDR2 YYNGEE. This CDR3 region has 14 residues. The CDR3 sequence: CASSVGQDNSPLHF. CDR3 bases: TGTGCCAGCAGCGTAGGGCAGGATAATTCACCCCTCCACTTT.

This clone was seen more than once but under ten times. This chain links TRBV27 with TRBJ2-7; D possibly corresponds to TRBD2 (5 bases). This CDR3 spans 15 amino acids. Trimming stripped 2 bases from V and 0 bases from J, with 11 bases between. The germline V gene has CDR1 MNHEY and CDR2 SMNVEV (reference sequence). The CDR3: CASSLLGASSYEQYF. The DNA for the CDR3 is TGTGCCAGCAGTTTACTGGGAGCAAGCTCCTACGAGCAGTACTTC.

This clone showed up just once. The J gene is TRBJ1-2, the V gene TRBV5-1; D is ambiguous. Germline CDR1 is SGHRS and CDR2 is YFSETQ. The CDR3 contains 14 residues. Trimming left V 3 bases short and J 4 bases short, with 13 bases between. The CDR3 region is CASSYREGLYGYTF. The CDR3 DNA reads as TGCGCCAGCAGCTACAGAGAGGGCCTCTATGGCTACACCTTC.

V gene TRBV5-1 combines with J gene TRBJ2-5, with TRBD2 matching over 9 bases. J lost 5 bases, V lost 0 bases, and 11 bases had no gene match. Germline CDR1 is SGHRS and CDR2 is YFSETQ. CDR3 length equals 17 residues. The CDR3 region is CASSLGTGLASSETQYF. The CDR3 nucleotides are TGCGCCAGCAGCTTGGGGACGGGACTAGCTTCGTCGGAGACCCAGTACTTC. Full variable domain (outside the CDR3, taken from reference TRBV5-1 and TRBJ2-5): KAGVTQTPRYLIKTRGQQVTLSCSPISGHRSVSWYQQTPGQGLQFLFEYFSETQRNKGNFPGRFSGRQFSNSRSEMNVSTLELGDSALYLCASSLGTGLASSETQYFGPGTRLLVL.

This clone was seen just once. The rearrangement uses TRBV6-4 and TRBJ2-3, with 10 bases that match TRBD1. Germline V gives CDR1 MRHNA, CDR2 SNTAGT. The V and J ends lost 6 bases and 5 bases, in that order; junction bases with no gene match: 5. The CDR3 extends over 14 amino acids. The CDR3 reads CASSPDRGKDTQYF. The CDR3 DNA follows: TGTGCCAGCAGCCCGGACAGGGGGAAAGATACGCAGTATTTT.

The chain is built from TRBV9 and TRBJ2-1, with TRBD2 matching 14 bases. Per germline, CDR1 SGDLS and CDR2 YYNGEE. The CDR3 totals 18 residues. The trim removed 5 bases at V and 3 bases at J, leaving 10 bases unmatched. The CDR3 sequence is CASSLGLAGGPLYNEQFF. The CDR3 nucleotides are TGTGCCAGCAGTCTTGGACTAGCGGGGGGCCCCCTCTACAATGAGCAGTTCTTC.

The chain employs TRBV18 and TRBJ1-1; TRBD1 is a possible D gene (6 bases). V was pared by 3 bases and J by 2 bases, with 13 bases between. The CDR3 contains 15 residues. Germline V gene data show CDR1 as KGHSH and CDR2 as LQKENI. In DNA form, the CDR3 reads TGTGCCAGCTCACCCAGGGGTCCGAGTAACACTGAAGCTTTCTTT. Translation gives CASSPRGPSNTEAFF.

This chain joins TRBV11-2 and TRBJ1-1, with D uncertain. Germline V lookup: CDR1 SGHAT, CDR2 FQNNGV. The V end lost 0 bases, the J end lost 4 bases, and 12 bases lay between the germline ends. This CDR3 is 15 amino acids long. The CDR3 nucleotides read TGTGCCAGCAGCTTAGAGCCGGCGGTCGGCACTGAAGCTTTCTTT. This translates into CASSLEPAVGTEAFF. Supplemented by reference TRBV11-2 and TRBJ1-1, the full variable domain reads EAGVAQSPRYKIIEKRQSVAFWCNPISGHATLYWYQQILGQGPKLLIQFQNNGVVDDSQLPKDRFSAERLKGVDSTLKIQPAKLEDSAVYLCASSLEPAVGTEAFFGQGTRLTVV.

V gene TRBV5-8 combines with J gene TRBJ2-1, with 8 positions matching TRBD2. Germline V gives CDR1 SGHTS, CDR2 YDEGEE. V lost 2 bases to trimming and J lost 0 bases; unmatched junction nucleotides: 1. This CDR3 is 15 amino acids long. The CDR3 loop reads CASSFGTSSYNEQFF. The CDR3 DNA reads TGTGCCAGCAGCTTCGGGACTAGCTCCTACAATGAGCAGTTCTTC.

The V gene is TRBV9, the J gene TRBJ1-2; no clear D. V lost 4 bases to trimming and J lost 4 bases, with 17 bases between them. Germline V gives CDR1 SGDLS, CDR2 YYNGEE. This CDR3 is built from 15 residues. The CDR3 region is CASSPQPSGGYGYTF. CDR3 nucleotides: TGTGCCAGCAGCCCACAGCCGAGCGGTGGCTATGGCTACACCTTC.

This clone is a singleton in its sample. DNA of the CDR3: TGTGCCAGCAGTCCTAGCGGGGGGATTTGGGAGCAGTACTTC. Its protein product is CASSPSGGIWEQYF. The chain links TRBV6-6 to TRBJ2-7; the match to TRBD2 covers 11 bases. Germline lookup yields CDR1 MNHNY and CDR2 SVGAGI (reference sequence). The CDR3 is 14 amino acids. Unmatched junction bases numbered 7, after V lost 5 bases and J lost 7 bases.

The rearrangement links TRBV27 to TRBJ2-1; weak D call: TRBD2 (6 bases). Germline V gives CDR1 MNHEY, CDR2 SMNVEV (reference sequence). The CDR3 runs to 13 residues. Trimming stripped 3 bases from V and 7 bases from J, with 10 bases between. In nucleotides, the CDR3 is TGTGCCAGCAGTTTTTCAGGGAGGAATGAGCAGTTCTTC. Protein product: CASSFSGRNEQFF.

V is TRBV29-1 and J is TRBJ1-1, with 7 positions matching TRBD1. The junction had 5 bases not matched to a gene; V was cut back by 4 bases and J by 0 bases. The CDR3 extends over 14 amino acids. Germline values: CDR1 SQVTM, CDR2 ANQGSEA. DNA of the CDR3: TGCAGCGTTGTGGTACAGGGGCTGAACACTGAAGCTTTCTTT. Residues: CSVVVQGLNTEAFF.

Note on this clone: The germline gene is not matched at one end of the junction; a read error may be the cause. The same CDR3 is also encoded by other DNA sequences in this sample. J is TRBJ2-2 and V is TRBV5-1, with 7 bases matching TRBD1. Germline V gene sequence: CDR1 SGHRS, CDR2 YFSETQ. This CDR3 has 16 residues. This CDR3 reads CASSPPGQTNTGELFF. The CDR3 nucleotides read TGCGCCAGCAGCCCCCCGGGACAGACTAACACCGGGGAGCTATTTTTT.

The chain couples TRBV19 to TRBJ2-1; 10 bases are a match to TRBD1. The J segment lost 2 bases and the V segment lost 3 bases, leaving 1 base of the junction unmatched. The CDR3 runs 15 residues. Germline CDR1 and CDR2: LNHDA and SQIVND (reference sequence). CDR3 bases: TGTGCCAGTAGTATGACAGGGGGCGCCTACAATGAGCAGTTCTTC. Translating it yields CASSMTGGAYNEQFF. Looking up the rest from reference TRBV19 and TRBJ2-1 gives the full variable domain: DGGITQSPKYLFRKEGQNVTLSCEQNLNHDAMYWYRQDPGQGLRLIYYSQIVNDFQKGDIAEGYSVSREKKESFPLTVTSAQKNPTAFYLCASSMTGGAYNEQFFGPGTRLTVL.

The table lists this clone with a few counts. V gene TRBV28 combines with J gene TRBJ1-5; D possibly corresponds to TRBD1 (6 bases). V was cut by 4 bases and J by 9 bases, with 19 bases left in between. Germline V gene data show CDR1 as MDHEN and CDR2 as SYDVKM. The CDR3 covers 15 residues. CDR3 residues: CASSSPDSSVGPQHF. In DNA form, the CDR3 reads TGTGCCAGCAGTTCCCCGGACAGCTCCGTTGGGCCCCAGCATTTT. Complete variable domain (other parts from reference TRBV28 and TRBJ1-5): DVKVTQSSRYLVKRTGEKVFLECVQDMDHENMFWYRQDPGLGLRLIYFSYDVKMKEKGDIPEGYSVSREKKERFSLILESASTNQTSMYLCASSSPDSSVGPQHFGDGTRLSIL.